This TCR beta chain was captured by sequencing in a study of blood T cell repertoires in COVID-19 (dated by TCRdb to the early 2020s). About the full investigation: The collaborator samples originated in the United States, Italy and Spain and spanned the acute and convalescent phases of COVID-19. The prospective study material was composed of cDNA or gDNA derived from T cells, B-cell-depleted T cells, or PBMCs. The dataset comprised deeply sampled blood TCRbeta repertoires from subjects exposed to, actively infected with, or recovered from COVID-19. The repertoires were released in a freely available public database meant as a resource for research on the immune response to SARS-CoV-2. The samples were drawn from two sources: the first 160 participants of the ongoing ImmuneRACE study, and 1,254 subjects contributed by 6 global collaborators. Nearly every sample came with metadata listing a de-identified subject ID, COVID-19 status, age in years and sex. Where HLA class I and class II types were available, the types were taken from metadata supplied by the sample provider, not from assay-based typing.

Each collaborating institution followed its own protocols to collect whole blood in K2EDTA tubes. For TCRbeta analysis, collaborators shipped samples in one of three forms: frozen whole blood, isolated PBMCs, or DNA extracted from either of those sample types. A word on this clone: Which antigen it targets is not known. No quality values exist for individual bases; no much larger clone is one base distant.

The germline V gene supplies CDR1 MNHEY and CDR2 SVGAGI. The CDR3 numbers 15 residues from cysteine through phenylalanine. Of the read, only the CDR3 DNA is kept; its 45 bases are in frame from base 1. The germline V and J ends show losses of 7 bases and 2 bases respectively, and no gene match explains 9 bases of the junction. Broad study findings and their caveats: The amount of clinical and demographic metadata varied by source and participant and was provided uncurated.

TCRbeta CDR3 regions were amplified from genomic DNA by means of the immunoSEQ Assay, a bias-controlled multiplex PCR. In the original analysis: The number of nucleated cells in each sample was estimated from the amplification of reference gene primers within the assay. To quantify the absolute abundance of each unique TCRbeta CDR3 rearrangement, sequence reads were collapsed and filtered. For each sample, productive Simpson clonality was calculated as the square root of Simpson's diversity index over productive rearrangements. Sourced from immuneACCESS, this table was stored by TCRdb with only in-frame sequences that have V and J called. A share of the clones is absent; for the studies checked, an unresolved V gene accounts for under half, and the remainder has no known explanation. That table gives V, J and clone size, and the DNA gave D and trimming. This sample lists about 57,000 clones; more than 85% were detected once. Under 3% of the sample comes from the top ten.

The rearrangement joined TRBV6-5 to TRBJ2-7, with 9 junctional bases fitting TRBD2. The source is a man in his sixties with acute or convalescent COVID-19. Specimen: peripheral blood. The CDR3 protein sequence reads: CASNPLAGVAYEQYF. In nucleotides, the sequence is TGTGCCAGCAACCCTTTAGCGGGAGTGGCCTACGAGCAGTACTTC.